What follows are 26 T cell receptor beta chains derived from one specimen sequenced in a study of early T cells in non-severe SARS-CoV-2 infection. TCRdb re-called the 5' RACE reads with MiXCR, one entry per CDR3 protein. The top ten clones hold approximately 25% of a sample with some 27,000 distinct CDR3 sequences, about 6% of them seen once. Sequenced sample: whole blood. These receptors were obtained from an adult who was a healthcare worker with PCR-confirmed SARS-CoV-2 infection or an uninfected control (not recorded which).

This clonotype showed up many times. The chain recombines TRBV28 with TRBJ2-7; D possibly corresponds to TRBD1 (6 bases). Germline CDR1 reads MDHEN; CDR2 reads SYDVKM. Trimming took off 0 bases at V and 6 bases at J, with 15 bases between the two ends. This CDR3 has 15 amino acids. Here the CDR3 reads CASSLWGRGEVEQYF. The DNA of the CDR3 is TGTGCCAGCAGTTTATGGGGCAGGGGAGAGGTCGAGCAGTACTTC.

This clonotype was seen repeatedly, ten times or more. CDR3 coding DNA: TGTGCCAGTACCGGTGGCGGATACTATGGCTACACCTTC. This codes for CASTGGGYYGYTF. The gene calls are TRBV3-1 and TRBJ1-2; no clear D gene. There are 13 residues in the CDR3. Germline V gene sequence: CDR1 LGHDT, CDR2 YNNKEL (reference sequence). V lost 9 bases and J lost 3, with 14 bases in between.

Comments on this clonotype: This may be a read error: a much more frequent sequence differs by one nucleotide. The gene calls are TRBV7-9 and TRBJ1-2; D unresolved. The CDR3 extends over 13 amino acids. CDR1 is SEHNR and CDR2 is FQNEAQ in the germline V gene (reference sequence). Deletions cut 6 bases from V and 6 bases from J, with 14 bases between. The CDR3 nucleotides are TGTGCCAGCAGACTCGGCGGGGATGATGGCTACACCTTC. Translation gives CASRLGGDDGYTF.

This clonotype occurred many times. V and J are TRBV7-2 and TRBJ2-1, with a possible D match to TRBD2 (7 bases). Germline V gene sequence: CDR1 SGHTA, CDR2 FQGNSA. The CDR3 contains 17 residues. Trimming cost V 5 bases and J 3 bases, with 20 bases left between them. The CDR3 DNA follows: TGTGCCAGCAGCCCTCCGGGGAGGGGGGCAATCTACAATGAGCAGTTCTTC. It translates to CASSPPGRGAIYNEQFF. The whole variable domain, remainder taken from reference TRBV7-2 and TRBJ2-1, is GAGVSQSPSNKVTEKGKDVELRCDPISGHTALYWYRQSLGQGLEFLIYFQGNSAPDKSGLPSDRFSAERTGGSVSTLTIQRTQQEDSAVYLCASSPPGRGAIYNEQFFGPGTRLTVL.

In this sample, this clonotype turned up many times. The chain combines TRBV28 with TRBJ2-7; 10 nucleotides align to TRBD2. The CDR3 runs to 14 residues. J was trimmed by 3 bases and V by 7 bases; bases with no gene match: 6. Germline V gene sequence: CDR1 MDHEN, CDR2 SYDVKM. CDR3 sequence (DNA): TGTGCCAGCACTGTAGCGGGAGGTATCTACGAGCAGTACTTC. As protein: CASTVAGGIYEQYF.

Many counts were recorded for this clonotype. The gene calls are TRBV27 and TRBJ2-3; TRBD2 is a possible D gene (6 bases). The CDR3 has 12 residues. Germline V gene sequence: CDR1 MNHEY, CDR2 SMNVEV (reference sequence). The ends were cut back, 4 bases at V and 9 bases at J, with 11 bases in the middle. The CDR3 DNA sequence: TGTGCCAGCAGTTCGACTAGTAGAACGCAGTATTTT. Translated, it gives CASSSTSRTQYF.

This clonotype has just one count. This rearrangement joins TRBV28 to TRBJ2-7; D uncertain. This CDR3 is 12 amino acids long. The germline gives CDR1 MDHEN, CDR2 SYDVKM. Trimming pared 2 bases from V and 2 bases from J, leaving 4 bases between. CDR3 sequence: CASSLRTYEQYF. The CDR3 DNA reads as TGTGCCAGCAGTTTACGAACCTACGAGCAGTACTTC.

The rearrangement joins TRBV5-1 to TRBJ2-1, with unresolved D. The CDR3 length is 12 residues. Trimming removed 4 bases at V and 5 bases at J, with 7 bases between. Germline V lookup: CDR1 SGHRS, CDR2 YFSETQ. DNA of the CDR3: TGCGCCAGCAGCCTGTTCGACAATGAGCAGTTCTTC. This encodes CASSLFDNEQFF.

This clonotype was found many times. The chain joins TRBV12-3 or TRBV12-4 to TRBJ2-1; 8 bases map to TRBD2. J gave up 2 bases and V 2 bases, and 2 bases lay outside the gene matches. CDR3 length: 15 residues. Here the CDR3 reads CASSLRRGAYNEQFF. The CDR3 nucleotides read TGTGCCAGCAGTTTACGGCGGGGGGCCTACAATGAGCAGTTCTTC.

This clonotype was recorded at least ten times. The J gene is TRBJ2-7, the V gene TRBV28, with TRBD1 matching over 7 bases. Germline-derived CDR1 and CDR2 are MDHEN and SYDVKM. The junction had 12 bases not matched to a gene; V was cut back by 10 bases and J by 0 bases. The CDR3 is 15 amino acids. The CDR3 nucleotides read TGTGCCACCGTACAACCGGGACAGAGCTCCTACGAGCAGTACTTC. Translating it yields CATVQPGQSSYEQYF. The variable domain in full, with the rest retrieved from reference TRBV28 and TRBJ2-7, is DVKVTQSSRYLVKRTGEKVFLECVQDMDHENMFWYRQDPGLGLRLIYFSYDVKMKEKGDIPEGYSVSREKKERFSLILESASTNQTSMYLCATVQPGQSSYEQYFGPGTRLTVT.

The chain joins TRBV6-6 to TRBJ1-5; no definite D call. Germline values: CDR1 MNHNY, CDR2 SVGAGI (reference sequence). The V gene lost 2 bases and the J gene lost 5 bases, with 7 bases spanning the gap. The CDR3 loop spans 13 amino acids. This CDR3 is CASSYGDHQPQHF. The CDR3, as DNA: TGTGCCAGCAGTTACGGGGATCATCAGCCCCAGCATTTT.

This clonotype is labeled medium-sized. The chain employs TRBV3-1 and TRBJ2-2, with 7 bases matching TRBD1. This CDR3 contains 13 residues. Looked up from germline, CDR1 is LGHDT and CDR2 is YNNKEL (reference sequence). V shed 4 bases and J 5 bases; nucleotides not matched to a gene: 1. CDR3 in amino acids: CASSPTGTGELFF. The CDR3 DNA reads TGTGCCAGCAGCCCGACAGGGACCGGGGAGCTGTTTTTT.

A single count supports this clonotype. At one end the junction does not follow the germline gene, possibly because of a read error. V usage is TRBV5-5 and J usage is TRBJ2-5; no firm D call. Per the germline V gene, CDR1 is SGHKS and CDR2 is YYEKEE (reference sequence). The CDR3 totals 15 residues. This CDR3 reads CAGSLGTRQQETQYF. In DNA, the CDR3 is TGTGCCGGCAGCTTGGGTACGAGGCAGCAAGAGACCCAGTACTTC.

Many counts were recorded for this clonotype. The V gene is TRBV28, the J gene TRBJ1-1; 7 nucleotides line up with TRBD1. Unmatched junction bases numbered 11, after V lost 6 bases and J lost 10 bases. Germline V lookup: CDR1 MDHEN, CDR2 SYDVKM. The CDR3 is 13 amino acids. DNA for the CDR3: TGTGCCAGCAGGGGACAGTCTGGTGGGGGAGCTTTCTTT. It specifies CASRGQSGGGAFF. Full variable domain (rest looked up from reference TRBV28 and TRBJ1-1): DVKVTQSSRYLVKRTGEKVFLECVQDMDHENMFWYRQDPGLGLRLIYFSYDVKMKEKGDIPEGYSVSREKKERFSLILESASTNQTSMYLCASRGQSGGGAFFGQGTRLTVV.

This chain links TRBV6-2 or TRBV6-3 with TRBJ2-5, with 9 bases identical to TRBD2. Per the germline V gene, CDR1 is MNHEY and CDR2 is SVGEGT. V gave up 6 bases and J gave up 5 bases; unmatched junction bases: 10. The CDR3 sequence is 15 residues long. Here the CDR3 DNA reads TGTGCCAGCAGAACCCGGACTAGCGTCATGGAGACCCAGTACTTC. This codes for CASRTRTSVMETQYF.

This clonotype counts as medium-sized. This chain connects TRBV9 to TRBJ2-7, with TRBD1 identical over 7 bases. V lost 4 bases to trimming and J lost 6 bases; unmatched junction nucleotides: 10. This CDR3 is 14 amino acids long. Per the germline V gene, CDR1 is SGDLS and CDR2 is YYNGEE. The CDR3 region is CASSPGYRGREQYF. The CDR3 DNA sequence: TGTGCCAGCAGCCCAGGATACAGGGGTCGCGAGCAGTACTTC.

This clonotype showed up many times. The chain uses TRBV7-2 and TRBJ2-3; no clear D. The CDR3 loop spans 12 amino acids. Germline CDR1 is SGHTA and CDR2 is FQGNSA. Trimming took off 5 bases at V and 4 bases at J, with 7 bases between the two ends. The CDR3 reads CASSRGADTQYF. CDR3 nucleotides: TGTGCCAGCAGCCGAGGAGCAGATACGCAGTATTTT.

The chain is built from TRBV7-8 and TRBJ1-2; D ambiguous. The CDR3 has 13 residues. Germline loops: CDR1 SGHVS, CDR2 FQNEAQ. V lost 5 bases, J lost 0 bases, and 7 bases lay in between. In DNA, the CDR3 is TGTGCCAGCAGCGAGACGGCTAACTATGGCTACACCTTC. This gives the protein CASSETANYGYTF.

This clonotype was seen repeatedly, ten times or more. V gene TRBV11-2 combines with J gene TRBJ1-1, with D unclear. Trimming removed 2 bases at V and 7 bases at J, with 11 bases between. The length of the CDR3 is 13 residues. Per germline, CDR1 SGHAT and CDR2 FQNNGV. The CDR3 region is CASSLNQQREAFF. DNA of the CDR3: TGTGCCAGCAGCTTAAACCAACAGCGTGAAGCTTTCTTT.

This clonotype is classed as medium-sized. The rearrangement uses TRBV4-2 and TRBJ2-1; D uncertain. The CDR3 is made up of 15 amino acids. The V and J ends lost 1 base and 8 bases respectively, with 15 bases between them. CDR1 LGHNA and CDR2 YNFKEQ come from the germline V gene. CDR3 in amino acids: CASSQARLPWDEQFF. Here the CDR3 DNA reads TGTGCCAGCAGCCAAGCTCGGCTACCTTGGGATGAGCAGTTCTTC.

The CDR3 nucleotides read TGTGCCAGCAGCTTCTGGGGCACCGGGGAGCTGTTTTTT. Encoded protein: CASSFWGTGELFF. The rearrangement links TRBV11-2 to TRBJ2-2; no definite D call. This CDR3 comprises 13 residues. V was cut by 3 bases and J by 4 bases, with 6 bases left in between. Per the germline V gene, CDR1 is SGHAT and CDR2 is FQNNGV.

This clonotype has ten or more counts. This chain uses TRBV30 with TRBJ1-3; D is ambiguous. CDR1 and CDR2 (germline): GTSNPN, SVGIG (reference sequence). The length of the CDR3 is 13 residues. Trimming took off 2 bases at V and 2 bases at J, with 7 bases between the two ends. The CDR3 DNA follows: TGTGCCTGGAGTCTGCAGACTGGAAACACCATATATTTT. The encoded protein is CAWSLQTGNTIYF.

This clonotype has ten or more counts. The genes are TRBV12-3 or TRBV12-4 and TRBJ2-4; 14 bases match TRBD2. The CDR3 is made up of 19 amino acids. With V trimmed by 3 bases and J by 0 bases, 7 bases remained unmatched. As DNA, the CDR3 is TGTGCCAGCAGTTTTCGCCGACTAGCGGGGGGGGTAGCCAAAAACATTCAGTACTTC. Protein sequence: CASSFRRLAGGVAKNIQYF.

This clonotype was recorded at least ten times. The chain joins TRBV5-1 to TRBJ2-5, with 9 bases fitting TRBD1. The length of the CDR3 is 17 residues. Germline CDR1 reads SGHRS; CDR2 reads YFSETQ. The ends lost 2 bases at V and 3 bases at J; junction bases unmatched: 11. CDR3 in amino acids: CASSLNYAGTGKETQYF. DNA for the CDR3: TGCGCCAGCAGCTTAAACTATGCGGGGACAGGGAAAGAGACCCAGTACTTC.

This clonotype was observed at least ten times. In DNA, the CDR3 is TGTGCCAGCAGTTACTTAGGGTCCCGGGACCCGCAGTTCTTC. Amino acids: CASSYLGSRDPQFF. This chain connects TRBV6-5 to TRBJ2-1; D is perhaps TRBD1 or TRBD2 (5 bases each). The length of the CDR3 is 14 residues. Germline values: CDR1 MNHEY, CDR2 SVGAGI. Deletions cut 1 base from V and 12 bases from J, with 16 bases between.

This clonotype came up many times. The chain couples TRBV20-1 to TRBJ1-2, with D maybe TRBD1 (5 bases). V gave up 1 base and J gave up 1 base, with 13 bases separating them. This CDR3 has 15 amino acids. Germline V gene data show CDR1 as DFQATT and CDR2 as SNEGSKA (reference sequence). The CDR3 protein is CSARAQAGNNYGYTF. CDR3 DNA: TGCAGTGCTAGAGCGCAGGCAGGGAATAACTATGGCTACACCTTC.